This TCR beta chain was identified in a study of blood T cell repertoires in COVID-19. Turning to the study itself: Samples of COVID-19 (acute and convalescent) were obtained from the United States, Italy and Spain.

This clone was seen a single time. Per the study methods: It was from reference gene primer amplification that nucleated cell counts were estimated. Only in-frame clones appear in the TCRdb table, and some are missing; sequencing was by immunoSEQ multiplex PCR. The V and J calls and clone size are taken from that table; D and trimming were inferred from the DNA. This sample has 70,000 to 90,000 clones, with roughly 84% found just once. CDR3 length: 14 amino acids. Looked up from germline, CDR1 is KGHDR and CDR2 is SFDVKD. The V gene lost 4 bases and the J gene lost 0 bases, with 6 bases spanning the gap.

What was sequenced was peripheral blood. The rearrangement uses TRBV24-1 and TRBJ1-5, with D uncertain. This receptor was taken from a human donor in a cohort sampled during active COVID-19. The CDR3, as DNA: TGTGCCACCAGTGACCCCGGTAGCAATCAGCCCCAGCATTTT. Translation: CATSDPGSNQPQHF.